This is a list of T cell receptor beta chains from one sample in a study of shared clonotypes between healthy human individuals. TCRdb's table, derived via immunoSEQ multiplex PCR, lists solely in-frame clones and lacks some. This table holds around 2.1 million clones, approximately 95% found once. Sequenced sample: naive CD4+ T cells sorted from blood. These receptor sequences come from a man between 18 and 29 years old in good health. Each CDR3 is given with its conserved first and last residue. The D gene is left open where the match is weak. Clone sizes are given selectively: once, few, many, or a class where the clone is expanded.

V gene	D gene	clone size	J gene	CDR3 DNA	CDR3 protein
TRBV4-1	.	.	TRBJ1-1	TGCGCCAGCAGCCAAACTAGCGGCGTCGGGAGATTGAACACTGAAGCTTTCTTT	CASSQTSGVGRLNTEAFF
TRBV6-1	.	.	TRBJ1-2	TGTGCCAGCAGTCCTCCGGGACGACTATATGGCTACACCTTC	CASSPPGRLYGYTF
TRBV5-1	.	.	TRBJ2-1	TGCGCCAGCAGCTTGGGTCCGGAGGCTGTGAATGAGCAGTTCTTC	CASSLGPEAVNEQFF
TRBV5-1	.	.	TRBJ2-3	TGCGCCAGCAGCCCGGACGGACCATACACGCAGTATTTT	CASSPDGPYTQYF
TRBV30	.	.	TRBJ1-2	TGTGCCTGGAGTGGGGGGGTAAATGGCTACACCTTC	CAWSGGVNGYTF
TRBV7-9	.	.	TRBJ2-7	TGTGCCAGCAGCCGCCAGGGCTACGAGCAGTACTTC	CASSRQGYEQYF
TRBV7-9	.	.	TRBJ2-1	TGTGCCAGCAGCCCCGGGACCGACAATGAGCAGTTCTTC	CASSPGTDNEQFF
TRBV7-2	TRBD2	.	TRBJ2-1	TGTGCCAGCAGCTTTGGACTAGCGGGATACTACAATGAGCAGTTCTTC	CASSFGLAGYYNEQFF
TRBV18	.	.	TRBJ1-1	TGTGCCAGCTCACCCCAGGAGGGGGACCTTGGAGCTTTCTTT	CASSPQEGDLGAFF
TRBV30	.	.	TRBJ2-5	TGTGCCTGGAGGACGGAAGAGACCCAGTACTTC	CAWRTEETQYF
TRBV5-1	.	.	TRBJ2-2	TGCGCCAGCAGCTTGACCGGGCCCGACACCGGGGAGCTGTTTTTT	CASSLTGPDTGELFF
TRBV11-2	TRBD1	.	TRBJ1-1	TGTGCCAGCAGCTCCCAGGGGGTGGTGAACACTGAAGCTTTCTTT	CASSSQGVVNTEAFF
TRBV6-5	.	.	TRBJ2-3	TGTGCCAGCAGCCCCGGACAGTACCGCACAGATACGCAGTATTTT	CASSPGQYRTDTQYF
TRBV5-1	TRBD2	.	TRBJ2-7	TGCGCCAGCAGCTTGGACGGGTTAGCGGGAGGCCGCGAGCAGTACTTC	CASSLDGLAGGREQYF
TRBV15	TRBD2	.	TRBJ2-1	TGTGCCACCAGCACTCTCCAGGGGCTAGCGGGAGCCTCGAGGGATGAGCAGTTCTTC	CATSTLQGLAGASRDEQFF
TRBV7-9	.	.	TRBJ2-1	TGTGCCAGCAGCCTCAACATGGAGCAGTTCTTC	CASSLNMEQFF
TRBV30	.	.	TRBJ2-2	TGTGCCCGAAGGGGGGCCGGCACCGGGGAGCTGTTTTTT	CARRGAGTGELFF
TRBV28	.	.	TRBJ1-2	TGTGCCAGCAGTTTAGCTCTCTCGGGCTACACCTTC	CASSLALSGYTF
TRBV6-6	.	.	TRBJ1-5	TGTGCCAGCAGTTACTCTGCGGCCGGAATCAGGGCCCAGCATTTT	CASSYSAAGIRAQHF
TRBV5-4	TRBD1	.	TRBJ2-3	TGTGCCAGCAGCTTGGTGGGACAGAACGCAGATACGCAGTATTTT	CASSLVGQNADTQYF
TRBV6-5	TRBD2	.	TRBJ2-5	TGTGCCAGCAGTTCTAGCGGGGATAGGGGGACCCAGTACTTC	CASSSSGDRGTQYF
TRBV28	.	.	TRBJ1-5	TGTGCCAGCAGTCGGGACCGCCCGAATCAGCCCCAGCATTTT	CASSRDRPNQPQHF
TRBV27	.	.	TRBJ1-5	TGTGCCAGCAGGAGGGTGTCGAATCAGCCCCAGCATTTT	CASRRVSNQPQHF
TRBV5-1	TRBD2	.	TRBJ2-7	TGCGCCAGCAGCTTGTTTAGCGGGGGGGCCTACGAGCAGTACTTC	CASSLFSGGAYEQYF
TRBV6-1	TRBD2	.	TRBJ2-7	TGTGCCAGCGGTGGGGGGGCCTACGAGCAGTACTTC	CASGGGAYEQYF
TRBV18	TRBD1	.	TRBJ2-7	TGTGCCAGCTCACTGGGACAGGCCACCTACGAGCAGTACTTC	CASSLGQATYEQYF
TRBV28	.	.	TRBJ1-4	TGTGCCAGCAGTTTTCCGGGGGCTAATGAAAAACTGTTTTTT	CASSFPGANEKLFF
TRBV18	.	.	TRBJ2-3	TGTGCCAGCTCCGACTCCCCGGTGGGAGATACGCAGTATTTT	CASSDSPVGDTQYF
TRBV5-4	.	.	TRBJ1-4	TGTGCCAGCAGCTTCCGGGACACCGGAACTAATGAAAAACTGTTTTTT	CASSFRDTGTNEKLFF
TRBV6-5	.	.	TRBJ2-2	TGTGCCAGCAGTTACTCGGGAGGGAACACCGGGGAGCTGTTTTTT	CASSYSGGNTGELFF
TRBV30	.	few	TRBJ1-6	TGTGCCTATGCCGGGACATTGTATTCACCCCTCCACTTT	CAYAGTLYSPLHF
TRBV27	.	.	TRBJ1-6	TGTGCCAGCAGTTTCGAGGGTTCCCTTAATTCACCCCTCCACTTT	CASSFEGSLNSPLHF
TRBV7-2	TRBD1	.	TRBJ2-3	TGTGCCAGCAGCTCCAGGACAGGTCCAGGTAGCACAGATACGCAGTATTTT	CASSSRTGPGSTDTQYF
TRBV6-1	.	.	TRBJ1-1	TGTGCCAGCAGTGAAGAAGGGGGCACTGAAGCTTTCTTT	CASSEEGGTEAFF
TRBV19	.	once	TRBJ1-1	TGTGCCAGTACCCCGTCGAGGAACACTGAAGCTTTCTTT	CASTPSRNTEAFF
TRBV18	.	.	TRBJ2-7	TGTGCCAGCTCACCGGGACTCCAATACGAGCAGTACTTC	CASSPGLQYEQYF
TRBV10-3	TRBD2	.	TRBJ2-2	TGTGCCATACTAGCGGGAAATTGGTACACCGGGGAGCTGTTTTTT	CAILAGNWYTGELFF
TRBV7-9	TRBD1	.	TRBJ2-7	TGTGCCAGCAGCACCTACCAACAGGGGCTCGTCGTCTACGAGCAGTACTTC	CASSTYQQGLVVYEQYF
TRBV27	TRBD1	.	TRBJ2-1	TGTGCCAGCAGTTTAGAGGGGACAGGACTATACAATGAGCAGTTCTTC	CASSLEGTGLYNEQFF
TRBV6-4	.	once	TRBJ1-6	TGTGCCAGCAGTGACTCGTATGGGGCTAATTCACCCCTCCACTTT	CASSDSYGANSPLHF
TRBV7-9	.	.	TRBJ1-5	TGTGCCAGCAGTTCGCAGAGCAATCAGCCCCAGCATTTT	CASSSQSNQPQHF
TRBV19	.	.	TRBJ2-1	TGTGCCAGTAGGGACCGGGAGAACTACAATGAGCAGTTCTTC	CASRDRENYNEQFF
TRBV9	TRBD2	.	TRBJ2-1	TGTGCCAGCAGCACCCGACTAGCGGGGAGTCTTGGTGAGCAGTTCTTC	CASSTRLAGSLGEQFF
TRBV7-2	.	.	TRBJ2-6	TGTGCCAGCAGCTTAAGGCAACCTGGGGCCAACGTCCTGACTTTC	CASSLRQPGANVLTF
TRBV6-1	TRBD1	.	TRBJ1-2	TGTGCCAGCAGACGATATCTGACAGGGGAGGGAGGCTACACCTTC	CASRRYLTGEGGYTF
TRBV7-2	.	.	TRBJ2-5	TGTGCCAGCAGCTTAGGGAGGGTAGAGACCCAGTACTTC	CASSLGRVETQYF
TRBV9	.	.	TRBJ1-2	TGTGCCAGCAGCGGCCCGGTGGGCGGCTACACCTTC	CASSGPVGGYTF